These 6 T cell receptor beta chains were sequenced from one sample in a study of T cell responses to AZD1222 COVID-19 vaccine. Sequencing used immunoSEQ multiplex PCR; TCRdb keeps in-frame clones, though not all of them. The sample has more than 110,000 clones, around 91% seen once. The input for sequencing was peripheral blood, taken on day 0 of AZD1222 vaccination. The receptors were sampled from an adult in good health.

The chain employs TRBV5-1 and TRBJ1-6; TRBD1 aligns across 8 bases. V dropped 4 bases and J dropped 10; count of bases not matched to a gene: 7. Germline V CDR1 and CDR2: SGHRS, YFSETQ. The CDR3 runs 14 residues. DNA of the CDR3: TGCGCCAGCAGCCCAGGACAGGGCGAGTCACCCCTCCACTTT. Translated: CASSPGQGESPLHF.

The chain combines TRBV10-3 with TRBJ2-7; the D call may be TRBD1 or TRBD2 (5 bases each). This CDR3 comprises 15 residues. Germline V gene lookup returns CDR1 ENHRY and CDR2 SYGVKD. Trimming left V 0 bases short and J 6 bases short, with 15 bases between. The CDR3 DNA sequence: TGTGCCATCAGTGAGTCACGGGGCCCCTCGGGCGAGCAGTACTTC. Translation: CAISESRGPSGEQYF.

The chain links TRBV19 to TRBJ2-1; 13 bases are a match to TRBD2. This CDR3 contains 15 residues. V dropped 5 bases and J dropped 5; count of bases not matched to a gene: 3. Germline V gene data show CDR1 as LNHDA and CDR2 as SQIVND (reference sequence). CDR3 residues: CASSATSGGDNEQFF. The DNA for the CDR3 is TGTGCCAGTAGTGCTACTAGCGGGGGGGACAATGAGCAGTTCTTC.

The chain carries TRBV2 and TRBJ1-4; D is unresolved. This CDR3 is 14 amino acids long. Looked up from germline, CDR1 is SNHLY and CDR2 is FYNNEI. V lost 4 bases and J lost 8, with 14 bases in between. The CDR3 loop is CASSAATPREKLFF. The CDR3 coding sequence is TGTGCCAGCAGTGCTGCGACCCCTCGGGAAAAACTGTTTTTT.

The rearrangement joins TRBV7-2 to TRBJ1-1; D ambiguous. Germline values: CDR1 SGHTA, CDR2 FQGNSA. Trimming left V 0 bases short and J 4 bases short, with 6 bases between. The CDR3 totals 13 residues. The CDR3 sequence: CASSLARGTEAFF. CDR3 DNA: TGTGCCAGCAGCTTAGCCCGGGGCACTGAAGCTTTCTTT.

This sequence joins TRBV27 and TRBJ2-3; D may be TRBD2 (6 bases). Trimming left V 7 bases short and J 0 bases short, with 17 bases between. The length of the CDR3 is 16 residues. The germline V gene encodes CDR1 MNHEY and CDR2 SMNVEV (reference sequence). CDR3 in DNA: TGTGCCAGCAATCCGGAGGGCGGGGTAAGCACAGATACGCAGTATTTT. It translates to CASNPEGGVSTDTQYF.